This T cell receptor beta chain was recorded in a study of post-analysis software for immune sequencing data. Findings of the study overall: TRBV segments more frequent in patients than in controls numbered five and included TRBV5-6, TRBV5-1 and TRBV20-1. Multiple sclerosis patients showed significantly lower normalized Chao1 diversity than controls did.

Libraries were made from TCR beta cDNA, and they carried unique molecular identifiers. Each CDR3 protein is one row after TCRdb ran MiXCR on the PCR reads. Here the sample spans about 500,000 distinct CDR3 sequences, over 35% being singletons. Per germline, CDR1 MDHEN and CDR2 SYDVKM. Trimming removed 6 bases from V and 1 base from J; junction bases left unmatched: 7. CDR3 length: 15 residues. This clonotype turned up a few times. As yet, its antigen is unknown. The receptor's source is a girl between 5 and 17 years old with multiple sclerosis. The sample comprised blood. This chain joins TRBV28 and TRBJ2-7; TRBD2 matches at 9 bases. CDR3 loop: CASRRLADPSYEQYF. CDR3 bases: TGTGCCAGCAGGAGACTAGCGGATCCTTCCTACGAGCAGTACTTC.